This T cell receptor (beta chain) was recovered during a study of T cells after yellow fever vaccination. In making TCR cDNA, 5'RACE template switching added a universal primer site and UMIs to it. Each CDR3 protein is one row after TCRdb ran MiXCR on the 5' RACE reads. Of under 250,000 distinct CDR3 sequences listed, about 7.1% were seen once; the top ten hold about 0.85%. Broader study findings: Once the booster was given, most primary-vaccination clones reappeared, at roughly 96% for CD4 and around 90% for CD8. FACS-sorted repertoires could contain abundant clonotypes contaminating from the bulk population.

The CDR3 runs 21 residues. Germline V lookup: CDR1 GTSNPN, CDR2 SVGIG (reference sequence). After removal of 3 bases from V and 2 bases from J, the junction contained 23 bases not matched to a gene. In regard to this clonotype: No antigen is known for it.

The chain has TRBV30 and TRBJ2-3, with 10 bases identical to TRBD2. The receptor comes from a man younger than 40 who received the YFV17D yellow fever vaccine. Sequenced here: CD4+ T cells sorted from PBMCs, sampled 15 days after the yellow fever booster vaccination. CDR3 loop: CAWSNQWTDLRTSGYTDTQYF. CDR3 DNA sequence: TGTGCCTGGAGCAATCAGTGGACTGACCTTCGGACTAGCGGTTACACAGATACGCAGTATTTT.